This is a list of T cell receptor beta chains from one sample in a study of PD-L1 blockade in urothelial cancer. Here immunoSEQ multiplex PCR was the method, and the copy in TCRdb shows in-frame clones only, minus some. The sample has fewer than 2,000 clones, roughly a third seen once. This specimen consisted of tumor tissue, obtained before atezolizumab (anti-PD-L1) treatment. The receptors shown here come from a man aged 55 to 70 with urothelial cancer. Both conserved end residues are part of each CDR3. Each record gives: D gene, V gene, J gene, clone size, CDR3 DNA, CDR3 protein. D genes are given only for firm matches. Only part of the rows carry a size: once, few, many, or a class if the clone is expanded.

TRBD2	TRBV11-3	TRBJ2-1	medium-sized	TGTGCCAGCAGCTTGGAGAGCGGGGGGGCCTACAATGAGCAGTTCTTC	CASSLESGGAYNEQFF
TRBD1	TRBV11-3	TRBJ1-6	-	TGTGCCAGCAGCCGTACACTACCGGGACAGCTAAATTCACCCCTCCATTTT	CASSRTLPGQLNSPLHF
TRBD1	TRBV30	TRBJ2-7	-	TGTGCCTGGAGTGTTGGACAGGTAACCTCCTACGAGCAGTACTTC	CAWSVGQVTSYEQYF
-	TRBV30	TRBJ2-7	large	TGTGCCTGGACATCCCGGCGGGGTGGCGAGCAGTACTTC	CAWTSRRGGEQYF
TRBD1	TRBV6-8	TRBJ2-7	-	TGTGCCAGCAGTTACTCTGGACAGGGTTTCGACGAGCAGTACTTC	CASSYSGQGFDEQYF
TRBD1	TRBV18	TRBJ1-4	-	TGTGCCAGCTCACCCCGGGACAGTAATGAAAAACTGTTTTTT	CASSPRDSNEKLFF
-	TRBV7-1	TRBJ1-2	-	TGTGCCAGCAGCTTAGCGCCCCAGGGGTCTCCCACCTTC	CASSLAPQGSPTF
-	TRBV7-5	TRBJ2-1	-	TGTGCCAGCAGCCCCCCTCGGACCCACAATGAGCAGTTCTTC	CASSPPRTHNEQFF
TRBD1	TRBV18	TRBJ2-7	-	TGTGCCAGCTCACCACCGAGTTATGGGACAGGGGTCAACTACGAGCAGTACTTC	CASSPPSYGTGVNYEQYF
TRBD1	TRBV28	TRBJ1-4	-	TGTGCCAGCAGTATGATGGACAGGGGTTTTAATGAAAAACTGTTTTTT	CASSMMDRGFNEKLFF
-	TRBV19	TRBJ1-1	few	TGTGCCAGTAGATGGGGGGGAAATGCGAACACTGAAGCTTTCTTT	CASRWGGNANTEAFF
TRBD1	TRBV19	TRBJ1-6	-	TGTGCCAGTAGCCGACATGGACAGGGAAGAGAATCACCCCTCCACTTT	CASSRHGQGRESPLHF
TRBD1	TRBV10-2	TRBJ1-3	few	TGCGCCAGCAAGTTGACAGGGGCTGGAAACACCATATATTTT	CASKLTGAGNTIYF
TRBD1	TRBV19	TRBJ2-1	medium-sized	TGTGCCAGTAGTCGACAGGGTTCCTACAATGAGCAGTTCTTC	CASSRQGSYNEQFF
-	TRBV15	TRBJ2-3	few	TGTGCCACCAGCAGACCCCGGGGTCAATCGGATACGCAGTATTTT	CATSRPRGQSDTQYF
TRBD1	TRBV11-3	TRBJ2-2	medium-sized	TGTGCCAGCAGCCTGACAGGGGGCTTCGGGGAGCTGTTTTTT	CASSLTGGFGELFF
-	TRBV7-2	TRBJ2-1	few	TGTGCCAGCAGCCTTTTGTGGGGGCTCGACAATGAGCAGTTCTTC	CASSLLWGLDNEQFF
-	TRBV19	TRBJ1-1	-	TGTGCCAGTAGTATTTTTGAGGGGGCTGAAGCTTTCTTT	CASSIFEGAEAFF
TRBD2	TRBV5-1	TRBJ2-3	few	TGCGCCAGCAGCTTGGGGACTAGATCAGATACGCAGTATTTT	CASSLGTRSDTQYF
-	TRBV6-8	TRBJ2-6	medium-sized	TGTGCCAGCAGTTACGGGACACCAACGTCCGGGGCCAACGTCCTGACTTTC	CASSYGTPTSGANVLTF
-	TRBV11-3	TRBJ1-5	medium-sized	TGTGCCAGCAGCTTGACCACAAACGACGCAGGGGTAGTTCAGCCCCAGCATTTT	CASSLTTNDAGVVQPQHF
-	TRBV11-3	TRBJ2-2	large	TGTGCCAGCAGCTTGGACAGGGAGGGCCCCAACACCGGGGAGCTGTTTTTT	CASSLDREGPNTGELFF
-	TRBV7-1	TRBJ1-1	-	TGTGCCAGCAGCCCCGGCGGGAATACTGAAGTTTTCTTT	CASSPGGNTEVFF
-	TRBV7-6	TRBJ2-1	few	TGTGCTAGCAGCTTAAGGGGGGCCCCTCCCAATGAGCAGTTCTTC	CASSLRGAPPNEQFF
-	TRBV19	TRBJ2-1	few	TGTGCCAGTAGTATGGGACCAAGCTCCTACAATGAGCAGTTCTTC	CASSMGPSSYNEQFF
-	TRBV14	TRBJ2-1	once	TGTGCCAGCAGCCAACGCCGGGACCCAAGAGGCTATGAGCAGTTCTTC	CASSQRRDPRGYEQFF
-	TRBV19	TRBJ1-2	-	TGTGCCAGTACCGCGTACTCCACAGGGAACCCCTATGGCTACACCTTC	CASTAYSTGNPYGYTF
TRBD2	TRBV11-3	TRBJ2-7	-	TGTGCCAGCAGCTCCGGGACTAGCGGGTACGAGCAGTACTTC	CASSSGTSGYEQYF
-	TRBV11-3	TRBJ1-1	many	TGTGCCAGCAGCGCCGATGATCAGGGCCCAGCTGAAGCTTTCTTT	CASSADDQGPAEAFF
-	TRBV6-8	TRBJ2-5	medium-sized	TGTGCCAGCAGTTATGACAGCCAAGAGACCCAGTACTTC	CASSYDSQETQYF
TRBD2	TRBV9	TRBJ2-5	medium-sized	TGTGCCAGCAGCCCCTCCCCTAAAGCGGGGGTATCCCAAGAGACCCAGTACTTC	CASSPSPKAGVSQETQYF
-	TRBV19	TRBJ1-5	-	TGTGCCAGTAGTGAGGTTCGCAATCAGCCCCAGCATTTT	CASSEVRNQPQHF
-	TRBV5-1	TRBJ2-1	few	TGCGCCAGCAGCTTGCAAAAGGGGGGAGATGTGTATGAGCAGTTCTTC	CASSLQKGGDVYEQFF
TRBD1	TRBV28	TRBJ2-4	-	TGTGCCAGCAGTCCCGGACAGGGAAGTAACATTCAGTACTTC	CASSPGQGSNIQYF
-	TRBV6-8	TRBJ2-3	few	TGTGCCAGCTGGAGGGACGGCACAGATACGCAGTATTTT	CASWRDGTDTQYF
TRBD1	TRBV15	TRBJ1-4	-	TGTGCCACCAGCAGTTGGACAGGTCGACGAGAAAAACTGTTTTTT	CATSSWTGRREKLFF
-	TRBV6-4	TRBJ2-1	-	TGTGCCAGCAGTTACAATCATGAGCAGTTCTTC	CASSYNHEQFF
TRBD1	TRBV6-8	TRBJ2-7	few	TGTGCCAGCAGTTACGCAATGACAGGGGTCCTCTCCTACGAGCAGTACTTC	CASSYAMTGVLSYEQYF
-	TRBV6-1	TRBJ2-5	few	TGTGCCAGCAGTGAAGATGGGTACAGGGGAGGGGAAGAGACCCAGTACTTC	CASSEDGYRGGEETQYF
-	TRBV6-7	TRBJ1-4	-	TGTGCCAGCATTACCACTAATGAAAAACTGTTTTTT	CASITTNEKLFF
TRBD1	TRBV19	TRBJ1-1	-	TGTGCCAGTATGGAGCCGGGACAGGGCCGCCTGCGGGCTTTCTTT	CASMEPGQGRLRAFF
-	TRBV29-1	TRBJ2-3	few	TGCAGCGTTGAAGGAATTAGCGTCCTCACAGATACGCAGTATTTT	CSVEGISVLTDTQYF
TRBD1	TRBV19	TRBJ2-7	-	TGTGCCAGTGGACAGGGGAGGTACGAGCAGTACTTC	CASGQGRYEQYF